A selection of T cell receptor beta chains follows, all from one sample in a study of control samples from healthy donors and cancer patients. This table comes from immunoSEQ multiplex PCR, and its TCRdb copy is limited to in-frame clones, with some not included. Altogether fewer than 150,000 clones are present, over 75% being singletons, with the ten largest covering roughly 2.5%. Sequencing was done on a sample of blood. The source of these receptors is a man aged 18 to 30 in good health. CDR3s include the opening cysteine and the closing phenylalanine or tryptophan. The D gene is left open where the match is weak. The listing skips clone size in some rows; elsewhere it reads once, few, many or a size class.

v_call	j_call	d_call	clone_size	cdr3_nt	cdr3_aa
TRBV5-6	TRBJ1-1	-	-	TGTGCCAGCAGCTTGTTAGGGCCAACCACAGGGACTGAAGCTTTCTTT	CASSLLGPTTGTEAFF
TRBV29-1	TRBJ1-5	-	once	TGCAGCGTTGGGGGGGGCAATCAGCCCCAGCATTTT	CSVGGGNQPQHF
TRBV5-1	TRBJ2-1	-	-	TGCGCCAGCAGCTTGGCGGCGGGAACTTACAATGAGCAGTTCTTC	CASSLAAGTYNEQFF
TRBV5-6	TRBJ2-5	-	-	TGTGCCAGCAGCTCCAGGATCCAAGAGACCCAGTACTTC	CASSSRIQETQYF
TRBV19	TRBJ1-5	TRBD1	few	TGTGCCAGCTCACAGGGGGCATTGCAGCCCCAGCATTTT	CASSQGALQPQHF
TRBV24-1	TRBJ1-2	-	-	TGTGCCACCAGTGACCCACCGGACAGTCGTCAATGCTACACCTTC	CATSDPPDSRQCYTF
TRBV6-6	TRBJ2-7	-	-	TGTGCCAGCAGTTACGGCGAACACGAGCAGTACTTC	CASSYGEHEQYF
TRBV5-1	TRBJ2-5	-	-	TGCGCCAGCAGCCGACAGAACCAAGAGACCCAGTACTTC	CASSRQNQETQYF
TRBV18	TRBJ2-5	TRBD2	-	TGTGCCAGCTCACCGGGGAGGGGCCAAGAGACCCAGTACTTC	CASSPGRGQETQYF
TRBV7-3	TRBJ2-5	-	-	TGTGCCAGCAGCTTCGGCTCCCAAGAGACCCAGTACTTC	CASSFGSQETQYF
TRBV4-3	TRBJ2-1	-	-	TGCGCCAGCAGCGACGGCTACAGTAGTTCCTACAATGAGCAGTTCTTC	CASSDGYSSSYNEQFF
TRBV28	TRBJ1-5	TRBD1	-	TGTGCCAGCAGTTTCCAGGGGGCAAGAAGCAATCAGCCCCAGCATTTT	CASSFQGARSNQPQHF
TRBV9	TRBJ1-4	-	once	TGTGCCAGCAGCGTAGGGACGGTTAATGAAAAACTGTTTTTT	CASSVGTVNEKLFF
TRBV28	TRBJ1-5	TRBD1	-	TGTGCCAGCGACAGGGCGGCCGAGAGCAATCAGCCCCAGCATTTT	CASDRAAESNQPQHF
TRBV7-9	TRBJ2-2	-	-	TGTGCCAGCAGCTTAGCGCGTCAGGCGAACACCGGGGAGCTGTTTTTT	CASSLARQANTGELFF
TRBV4-1	TRBJ2-3	-	-	TGCGCCAGCAGCCAAGATCGGCTTCCCCCAGATACGCAGTATTTT	CASSQDRLPPDTQYF
TRBV6-5	TRBJ2-1	TRBD1	-	TGTGCCAGCGGGACAGGGGGTTACAATGAGCAGTTCTTC	CASGTGGYNEQFF
TRBV28	TRBJ1-6	-	once	TGTGCCACCAGGAGGTTGGAGGGGACAAATAATTCACCCCTCCACTTT	CATRRLEGTNNSPLHF
TRBV19	TRBJ2-3	TRBD2	-	TGTGCCAGTACCCGGACTAGAGGAGATACGCAGTATTTT	CASTRTRGDTQYF
TRBV20-1	TRBJ2-7	-	-	TGCAGTGCTAGTGAAGGGCGCACCTCCTACGAGCAGTACTTC	CSASEGRTSYEQYF
TRBV6-5	TRBJ1-3	-	-	TGTGCCAGCAGTACCCGGGACAACTCTGGAAACACCATATATTTT	CASSTRDNSGNTIYF
TRBV2	TRBJ1-5	TRBD1	once	TGTGCCAGCAGCCCCGGGACAGGGGGCGTTCAGCCCCAGCATTTT	CASSPGTGGVQPQHF
TRBV5-5	TRBJ2-3	TRBD1	-	TGTGCCAGCAGCCGGGACAGGGCCCCAGATACGCAGTATTTT	CASSRDRAPDTQYF
TRBV24-1	TRBJ2-4	TRBD2	once	TGTGCCACCAGCGGGACTAGCGGGAACCAAAACATTCAGTACTTC	CATSGTSGNQNIQYF
TRBV7-2	TRBJ2-5	-	-	TGTGCCAGCACCGAGGGGGGACAAGAGACCCAGTACTTC	CASTEGGQETQYF
TRBV5-4	TRBJ2-1	-	-	TGTGCCAGCAGCTTGGCCCGCAATGGGGGCAATGAGCAGTTCTTC	CASSLARNGGNEQFF
TRBV3-1/TRBV3-2	TRBJ1-2	TRBD1	once	TGTGCCAGCAGCCAAGGACAGGGCGATGGCTACACCTTC	CASSQGQGDGYTF
TRBV12-3/TRBV12-4	TRBJ2-2	-	-	TGTGCCAGCAAGGGGCCCGGGGAGCTGTTTTTT	CASKGPGELFF
TRBV6-2/TRBV6-3	TRBJ2-3	-	once	TGTGCCAGCAGTTCCGGGCACCCGGCGGATACGCAGTATTTT	CASSSGHPADTQYF
TRBV7-9	TRBJ2-1	-	-	TGTGCCAGCAGCTTATTCCGGGACAACCTGAATGAGCAGTTCTTC	CASSLFRDNLNEQFF
TRBV24-1	TRBJ1-3	TRBD1	-	TGTGCCCGTAGACAGGGGGGAGGAAACACCATATATTTT	CARRQGGGNTIYF
TRBV28	TRBJ2-7	TRBD1	-	TGTGCCAGCAGTTCGGGACAGACCTACGAGCAGTACTTC	CASSSGQTYEQYF
TRBV19	TRBJ1-2	-	-	TGTGCCAGTAGTATGGCCCGAGGGGGGCACGTCGGCTACACCTTC	CASSMARGGHVGYTF
TRBV7-9	TRBJ2-1	-	-	TGTGCCAGCAGCCGGACCAAAGAGCGATCCTACAATGAGCAGTTCTTC	CASSRTKERSYNEQFF
TRBV7-2	TRBJ1-2	TRBD1	-	TGTGCCAGCAGCTTAGGGCAGGGGGTGTCGGTCGGAGATGGCTACACCTTC	CASSLGQGVSVGDGYTF
TRBV6-6	TRBJ2-1	TRBD2	-	TGTGCCAGCACCCCTTCGGGGGGTATATCCTACAATGAGCAGTTCTTC	CASTPSGGISYNEQFF
TRBV7-3	TRBJ2-5	-	-	TGTGCCAGCAGCTCTGGGCTGGGCTATTCTCAAGAGACCCAGTACTTC	CASSSGLGYSQETQYF
TRBV30	TRBJ2-7	-	-	TGTGCCTGGAGTTCAGGACTGCCCTATTCCGAGCAGTACTTC	CAWSSGLPYSEQYF
TRBV28	TRBJ1-1	TRBD1	-	TGTGCCAGCAGTTTGATTTACCCACAGGGGGTTGCGAACACTGAAGCTTTCTTT	CASSLIYPQGVANTEAFF
TRBV7-9	TRBJ2-2	-	-	TGTGCCAGCAGCCCCCGGGTAGCGAACACCGGGGAGCTGTTTTTT	CASSPRVANTGELFF
TRBV4-3	TRBJ1-2	-	few	TGCGCCAGCAGCCAAATATATGGGGGCGCACGGGATGGCTACACCTTC	CASSQIYGGARDGYTF
TRBV19	TRBJ2-3	-	-	TGTGCCAGTAGTATGGGCAGGAGTACAGATACGCAGTATTTT	CASSMGRSTDTQYF
TRBV9	TRBJ1-2	TRBD1	-	TGTGCCAGCAGCGTAGATCCGGGACAGGGGGATTATGGCTACACCTTC	CASSVDPGQGDYGYTF
TRBV12-3/TRBV12-4	TRBJ1-1	-	-	TGTGCCAGCAAACAGGGACCCACTGAAGCTTTCTTT	CASKQGPTEAFF
TRBV28	TRBJ1-6	-	-	TGTGCCAGCATCCAGACAGATGTTAATTCACCCCTCCACTTT	CASIQTDVNSPLHF
TRBV6-4	TRBJ1-6	-	-	TGTGCCAGCAGTGACTGGCCCCATAATTCACCCCTCCACTTT	CASSDWPHNSPLHF
TRBV24-1	TRBJ2-1	-	-	TGTGCCACCAGTGATTGGGAGAGCAGGGGGAGGGAGAACAATGAGCAGTTCTTC	CATSDWESRGRENNEQFF
TRBV4-1	TRBJ1-6	-	-	TGCGCCAGCAGCTCCCGTTCTGGGGGAGGGTCACCCCTCCACTTT	CASSSRSGGGSPLHF
TRBV6-6	TRBJ1-6	-	-	TGTGCCAGCAGGTCAGAGCAGTCACCCCTCCACTTT	CASRSEQSPLHF
TRBV2	TRBJ2-3	-	-	TGTGCCAGCAGTGAATCCGCCTTAGCGGCCCAGGCCTTTGGGACAGATACGCAGTATTTT	CASSESALAAQAFGTDTQYF